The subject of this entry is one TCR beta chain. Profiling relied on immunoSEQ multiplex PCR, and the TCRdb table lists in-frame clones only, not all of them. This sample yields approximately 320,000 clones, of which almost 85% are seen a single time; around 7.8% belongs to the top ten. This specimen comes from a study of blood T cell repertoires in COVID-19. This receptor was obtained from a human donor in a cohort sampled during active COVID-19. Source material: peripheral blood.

For the CDR3, the DNA is TGTGCCAGCTCCCCCCGCGGACAGGGGGTTTCTAATGAGCAGTTCTTC. It specifies CASSPRGQGVSNEQFF. This chain links TRBV18 with TRBJ2-1; TRBD1 agrees at 10 bases. V dropped 6 bases and J dropped 7; count of bases not matched to a gene: 12. CDR1 KGHSH and CDR2 LQKENI come from the germline V gene. This CDR3 spans 16 amino acids.